Listed here are 23 T cell receptor beta chains from one sample, sequenced in a study of T cells after somatic rescue of genetic block. Measured with immunoSEQ multiplex PCR; TCRdb has only the in-frame clones, and not every one. Among about 68,000 clones, around 92% were seen once, and the ten largest hold 2.9%. Source material: peripheral blood mononuclear cells (PBMCs). These receptors originate from a man between 40 and 49 years old.

This clone was recorded only once. CDR3 DNA: TGTGCCAGCAGCTTGGGGGTTTTAGGAATCTACGAGCAGTACTTC. The encoded protein is CASSLGVLGIYEQYF. This sequence joins TRBV13 and TRBJ2-7, with D possibly being TRBD1 or TRBD2 (5 bases each). Germline CDR1 and CDR2: PRHDT and FYEKMQ (reference sequence). Trimming left V 3 bases short and J 3 bases short, with 15 bases between. This CDR3 has 15 residues.

The rearrangement joins TRBV5-1 to TRBJ1-1; weak D call: TRBD1 (5 bases). V lost 0 bases, J lost 0 bases, and 6 bases lay in between. Germline V gene sequence: CDR1 SGHRS, CDR2 YFSETQ. This CDR3 contains 14 residues. CDR3 sequence: CASSLGTLNTEAFF. For the CDR3, the DNA is TGCGCCAGCAGCTTGGGGACATTGAACACTGAAGCTTTCTTT.

J is TRBJ2-2 and V is TRBV19; D is possibly TRBD1 or TRBD2 (6 bases each). Germline CDR1 is LNHDA and CDR2 is SQIVND (reference sequence). The ends were cut back, 2 bases at V and 5 bases at J, with 18 bases in the middle. The CDR3 has 17 amino acids. The CDR3 is CASSISGTGGRTGELFF. CDR3 in DNA: TGTGCCAGTAGTATAAGTGGGACTGGGGGCAGGACCGGGGAGCTGTTTTTT.

This sequence joins TRBV5-6 and TRBJ2-1, with 8 bases matching TRBD2. Trimming cost V 7 bases and J 7 bases; bases outside gene matches: 13. Germline V gene data show CDR1 as SGHDT and CDR2 as YYEEEE. The CDR3 consists of 15 residues. The CDR3 loop reads CASAKVAGGGNEQFF. As DNA, the CDR3 is TGTGCCAGCGCTAAGGTGGCGGGGGGCGGTAATGAGCAGTTCTTC.

The J gene is TRBJ1-1, the V gene TRBV25-1; no clear D. The V and J ends lost 6 bases and 1 base respectively, with 12 bases between them. The length of the CDR3 is 14 residues. The germline gives CDR1 MGHDK, CDR2 SYGVNS. CDR3 nucleotide sequence: TGTGCCAGCAGCGACCTCGGGTCGAACACTGAAGCTTTCTTT. Its translation is CASSDLGSNTEAFF.

The V and J genes are TRBV14 and TRBJ1-3, with no clear D. The V and J ends lost 0 bases and 4 bases respectively, with 10 bases between them. Looked up from germline, CDR1 is SGHDN and CDR2 is FVKESK. CDR3 length equals 15 residues. In DNA, the CDR3 is TGTGCCAGCAGCCAAGAACGGCCTCGGGGAAACACCATATATTTT. Protein sequence: CASSQERPRGNTIYF.

The chain joins TRBV28 to TRBJ2-7; 7 bases agree with TRBD2. Germline CDR1 MDHEN, CDR2 SYDVKM. After removal of 1 base from V and 1 base from J, the junction contained 4 bases not matched to a gene. The CDR3 is 15 residues long. For the CDR3, the DNA is TGTGCCAGCAGTTTATTGCGGGGGAGGTCCTACGAGCAGTACTTC. This translates into CASSLLRGRSYEQYF. Full variable domain (missing parts from reference TRBV28 and TRBJ2-7): DVKVTQSSRYLVKRTGEKVFLECVQDMDHENMFWYRQDPGLGLRLIYFSYDVKMKEKGDIPEGYSVSREKKERFSLILESASTNQTSMYLCASSLLRGRSYEQYFGPGTRLTVT.

This chain links TRBV4-1 with TRBJ2-3; 12 nucleotides line up with TRBD2. The V segment lost 4 bases and the J segment 1 base; nucleotides outside the gene matches: 6. This CDR3 region has 17 residues. In germline, CDR1 is MGHRA, CDR2 YSYEKL. For the CDR3, the DNA is TGCGCCAGCAGCCGGCAAGGACTAGCGGGGCGCACAGATACGCAGTATTTT. It translates to CASSRQGLAGRTDTQYF.

The chain combines TRBV7-9 with TRBJ2-1, with 7 bases aligning to TRBD2. V shed 6 bases, J shed 4 bases, and the junction held 9 bases outside the gene matches. Germline CDR1 reads SEHNR; CDR2 reads FQNEAQ (reference sequence). There are 15 residues in the CDR3. Written as DNA, the CDR3 is TGTGCCAGCAGTATCGGGGCTAGCGGATACAATGAGCAGTTCTTC. Translating it yields CASSIGASGYNEQFF.

The genes are TRBV5-4 and TRBJ2-2; 10 bases match TRBD1. Germline assignment: CDR1 SGHNT and CDR2 YYREEE (reference sequence). V gave up 2 bases and J gave up 5 bases; unmatched junction bases: 12. The CDR3 runs to 18 residues. Here the CDR3 DNA reads TGTGCCAGCAGCTTACCAGGCCGGACAGGGGGGAGTACCGGGGAGCTGTTTTTT. It yields the protein CASSLPGRTGGSTGELFF.

The V and J genes are TRBV7-2 and TRBJ2-7, with D hard to call. The CDR3 is 12 residues long. V gave up 3 bases and J gave up 2 bases, with 5 bases separating them. Germline CDR1 reads SGHTA; CDR2 reads FQGNSA. CDR3 bases: TGTGCCAGCAGCTTTTTCGCCTACGAGCAGTACTTC. Translated, it gives CASSFFAYEQYF. Supplemented by reference TRBV7-2 and TRBJ2-7, the full variable domain reads GAGVSQSPSNKVTEKGKDVELRCDPISGHTALYWYRQSLGQGLEFLIYFQGNSAPDKSGLPSDRFSAERTGGSVSTLTIQRTQQEDSAVYLCASSFFAYEQYFGPGTRLTVT.

V gene TRBV18 combines with J gene TRBJ2-2; no reliable D call. Germline V gives CDR1 KGHSH, CDR2 LQKENI. V was trimmed by 1 base and J by 4 bases, leaving 7 bases between them. The CDR3 covers 14 residues. The CDR3 is CASSPRGVTGELFF. CDR3 bases: TGTGCCAGCTCACCACGCGGAGTCACCGGGGAGCTGTTTTTT.

The rearrangement uses TRBV9 and TRBJ1-4, with TRBD1 matching over 7 bases. The CDR3 is 15 residues long. The ends lost 0 bases at V and 6 bases at J; junction bases unmatched: 5. Germline CDR1 reads SGDLS; CDR2 reads YYNGEE. CDR3 in DNA: TGTGCCAGCAGCGTAGGGGTAGGGGGCTATGAAAAACTGTTTTTT. This gives the protein CASSVGVGGYEKLFF.

The V call is TRBV7-2, the J call TRBJ2-5, with 11 bases lining up with TRBD2. V was pared by 1 base and J by 1 base, with 5 bases of the junction left unmatched. The germline V gene encodes CDR1 SGHTA and CDR2 FQGNSA. The CDR3 spans 17 residues. The CDR3 nucleotides are TGTGCCAGCAGCTTAGGGCGACTAGCGGGAAGCCAAGAGACCCAGTACTTC. It specifies CASSLGRLAGSQETQYF.

The genes are TRBV10-3 and TRBJ1-6, with a tentative D call TRBD1 (5 bases). Germline values: CDR1 ENHRY, CDR2 SYGVKD. The CDR3 sequence is 13 residues long. The germline V and J ends were trimmed by 2 bases and 7 bases, with 6 bases remaining between them. CDR3 amino acids: CAISEGGNSPLHF. The DNA of the CDR3 is TGTGCCATCAGTGAGGGGGGGAATTCACCCCTCCACTTT.

J is TRBJ2-2 and V is TRBV12-1; the table's D call of TRBD2 was not tested on the DNA. TRBV12-1 is a pseudogene locus. The CDR3 length is 16 residues. Here the CDR3 reads CASSLRGGSDTGELFF. The CDR3 DNA reads as TGTGCCAGCAGTCTTAGGGGAGGTTCCGACACCGGGGAGCTGTTTTTT.

The chain couples TRBV27 to TRBJ1-6; D is possibly TRBD1 (5 bases). Germline V gene data show CDR1 as MNHEY and CDR2 as SMNVEV (reference sequence). V lost 5 bases and J 6 bases, leaving 17 bases between the germline ends. This CDR3 region has 16 residues. As DNA, the CDR3 is TGTGCCAGCAGTCGCCCAGGGAAGGGTGGTAATTCACCCCTCCACTTT. Translated, it gives CASSRPGKGGNSPLHF.

The V gene is TRBV5-4, the J gene TRBJ2-1; D may be TRBD2 (6 bases). The V gene lost 4 bases and the J gene lost 7 bases, with 15 bases spanning the gap. The CDR3 extends over 14 amino acids. Germline V CDR1 and CDR2: SGHNT, YYREEE (reference sequence). The CDR3: CASSLRRVRNEQFF. The CDR3 DNA follows: TGTGCCAGCAGCCTGAGGAGGGTTCGGAATGAGCAGTTCTTC. The whole variable domain, remainder taken from reference TRBV5-4 and TRBJ2-1, is ETGVTQSPTHLIKTRGQQVTLRCSSQSGHNTVSWYQQALGQGPQFIFQYYREEENGRGNFPPRFSGLQFPNYSSELNVNALELDDSALYLCASSLRRVRNEQFFGPGTRLTVL.

The DNA for the CDR3 is TGTGCCAGTAGTAGGAAGCTAGCGGCGGGAAGCTCCTACGAGCAGTACTTC. Translation gives CASSRKLAAGSSYEQYF. This chain uses TRBV19 with TRBJ2-7, with 7 nucleotides matching TRBD2. V gave up 4 bases and J gave up 0 bases; unmatched junction bases: 12. This CDR3 comprises 17 residues. Germline V CDR1 and CDR2: LNHDA, SQIVND (reference sequence).

The V gene is TRBV7-6, the J gene TRBJ2-7; TRBD2 agrees at 7 bases. The V gene end was trimmed by 0 bases and the J gene end by 2 bases; junction bases not matched to a gene: 4. This CDR3 is 15 amino acids long. Per germline, CDR1 SGHVS and CDR2 FNYEAQ. CDR3: CASSLAAGDAYEQYF. The CDR3 bases are TGTGCCAGCAGCTTAGCGGCGGGGGACGCCTACGAGCAGTACTTC. Complete variable domain (other parts from reference TRBV7-6 and TRBJ2-7): GAGVSQSPRYKVTKRGQDVALRCDPISGHVSLYWYRQALGQGPEFLTYFNYEAQQDKSGLPNDRFSAERPEGSISTLTIQRTEQRDSAMYRCASSLAAGDAYEQYFGPGTRLTVT.

V usage is TRBV7-9 and J usage is TRBJ1-1, with 7 positions matching TRBD1. With 5 bases clipped from V and 5 bases from J, the junction kept 8 bases outside the gene matches. The germline CDR1 and CDR2 sequences are SEHNR and FQNEAQ (reference sequence). The CDR3 is 14 residues long. The DNA of the CDR3 is TGTGCCAGCAGCGCCAGACAGGGAGGGACTGAAGCTTTCTTT. It yields the protein CASSARQGGTEAFF.

V and J are TRBV6-1 and TRBJ1-5, with D maybe TRBD1 (5 bases). V lost 6 bases and J 3 bases, leaving 12 bases between the germline ends. CDR1 MNHNS and CDR2 SASEGT come from the germline V gene. This CDR3 has 14 residues. The CDR3: CASRAGRPNQPQHF. In DNA form, the CDR3 reads TGTGCCAGCAGGGCGGGACGGCCCAATCAGCCCCAGCATTTT.

The chain joins TRBV7-2 to TRBJ1-3; D is undetermined. V was trimmed by 8 bases and J by 0 bases, leaving 14 bases between them. Germline loops: CDR1 SGHTA, CDR2 FQGNSA. The CDR3 consists of 15 residues. The CDR3 nucleotides read TGTGCCAGCCGACTTGGGAGGTCCTCTGGAAACACCATATATTTT. It codes for CASRLGRSSGNTIYF.